Included here is one T cell receptor (beta chain) sequence, with context. Its antigen is not identified. Sequencing used immunoSEQ multiplex PCR; TCRdb keeps in-frame clones, though not all of them. The sample has fewer than 20,000 clones; roughly three quarters are singletons. The sample comes from a study of neoadjuvant nivolumab and ipilimumab in lung cancer. Study outcomes and limitations: Resected-tumor TCR richness correlated positively with pretherapy blood richness. Only a single major-pathologic-response sample was available for clonality analysis. Only two of four nivolumab-treated tumors gained richness and clonality by surgery.

CDR1 and CDR2 (germline): KGHSH, LQKENI. The CDR3 is 16 residues long. The ends were cut back, 2 bases at V and 0 bases at J, with 11 bases in the middle. This sequence was found in an adult with non-small cell lung cancer. The sequenced sample was tumor tissue, obtained after neoadjuvant nivolumab, alone or with ipilimumab, at or shortly before surgery. V is TRBV18 and J is TRBJ1-3; no clear D gene. Written as DNA, the CDR3 is TGTGCCAGCTCACCAGACACGCTGAGCTCTGGAAACACCATATATTTT. Translating gives CASSPDTLSSGNTIYF.